The clone carrying this T cell receptor (beta chain) was picked up many times. This entry belongs to a study of response to subunit inactivated influenza vaccine. Per the germline V gene, CDR1 is MGHDK and CDR2 is SYGVNS. The CDR3 has 14 residues. Trimming at V came to 2 bases and at J to 4 bases, leaving 4 bases not matched to a gene. TCRdb called the RT-PCR reads again in MiXCR, with one record for every CDR3 protein. This table has 500,000 to 550,000 distinct CDR3 sequences, 20% to 25% appearing once. Separately, the same data were catalogued under a study of T cells expressing NK-cell markers. That report adds: In generating TCR beta cDNA, 5'RACE template switching with UMIs was used. TCR beta repertoires came from sorted CD3+CD56+NKG2C+, CD3+CD56+NKG2C- and CD3+CD56-NKG2C+ T cells. The eight sequenced donors comprised seven who were HCMV-seropositive and one who was seronegative. Over 5 donors carried dominant NKG2C+ clonotypes that made up roughly 1.0-7.0% of their CD8+ T cells. Similarly, these clonotypes led the CD3+CD56-NKG2C+ fraction as well in a handful of donors.

The receptor was derived from a man aged 45 to 65 who received an inactivated influenza vaccine. The sample was CD4+ T cells sorted from PBMCs, taken 12 days after vaccination. This chain joins TRBV25-1 and TRBJ1-2; 7 nucleotides align to TRBD1. CDR3 protein: CASSEGAGGYGYTF. In nucleotides, the CDR3 is TGTGCCAGCAGTGAAGGGGCAGGGGGCTATGGCTACACCTTC.